This TCR beta chain was recovered during a study of OX40 agonist ivuxolimab in advanced cancers. The study's findings and limits: Compared with CD4+, CD8+ T cells on average had more expanded clones. Partial responders at 0.1-3.0 mg/kg had among the lowest clonal expansion. Nonresponders included some who also had low normalized T-cell clonal expansion.

Clones were sequenced by immunoSEQ multiplex PCR, and TCRdb holds only the in-frame ones, with some missing. The table includes about 74,000 clones, around 84% detected once. About this clone: Its target is not known.

V shed 7 bases and J shed 0 bases, with 19 bases lying between them. The CDR3 consists of 17 residues. The germline V gene has CDR1 MDHEN and CDR2 SYDVKM. This TCR came from an adult with an advanced solid tumor such as melanoma, head and neck, liver or kidney cancer. This material consisted of CD4+ or CD8+ T cells sorted from blood, taken in a trial of the OX40 agonist ivuxolimab. This chain uses TRBV28 with TRBJ2-4; D is perhaps TRBD2 (7 bases). In DNA form, the CDR3 reads TGTGCCAGCATGGTGGGAGGGGGTATGATAGCCAAAAACATTCAGTACTTC. Amino acid sequence: CASMVGGGMIAKNIQYF.